A selection of T cell receptor beta chains follows, all from one sample in a study of blood T cell repertoires in COVID-19. The repertoire was sequenced with immunoSEQ multiplex PCR; TCRdb's copy has only in-frame clones and lacks some. The sample holds roughly 200,000 clones, 75% to 90% seen once. What was sequenced was peripheral blood. The receptors originated from a man aged 55 to 69 with acute or convalescent COVID-19. Each CDR3 is given with its conserved first and last residue. Fields, in order: D gene, V gene, clone size, J gene, CDR3 protein, CDR3 DNA. The D gene is left open where the match is weak. Clone size, where shown, is once, few, many, or a class for clones that have expanded.

D gene: TRBD1; V gene: TRBV7-3; clone size: few; J gene: TRBJ1-1; CDR3 protein: CASSLKTGAMNTEAFF; CDR3 DNA: TGTGCCAGCAGCTTAAAAACAGGGGCGATGAACACTGAAGCTTTCTTT
D gene: NA; V gene: TRBV29-1; clone size: NA; J gene: TRBJ2-3; CDR3 protein: CSVAPMVGGTDTQYF; CDR3 DNA: TGCAGCGTGGCCCCTATGGTGGGAGGAACAGATACGCAGTATTTT
D gene: NA; V gene: TRBV4-3; clone size: NA; J gene: TRBJ1-2; CDR3 protein: CASSPEGKSYTF; CDR3 DNA: TGCGCCAGCAGCCCGGAGGGCAAGAGCTACACCTTC
D gene: NA; V gene: TRBV21-1; clone size: NA; J gene: TRBJ2-7; CDR3 protein: CASSKMTAEIFYEQYF; CDR3 DNA: TGTGCCAGCAGCAAGATGACAGCAGAAATCTTCTACGAGCAGTACTTC
D gene: NA; V gene: TRBV7-2; clone size: once; J gene: TRBJ2-1; CDR3 protein: CASSLNSYNEQFF; CDR3 DNA: TGTGCCAGCAGCCTAAATTCCTACAATGAGCAGTTCTTC
D gene: NA; V gene: TRBV6-5; clone size: NA; J gene: TRBJ1-1; CDR3 protein: CASLRQINTEAFF; CDR3 DNA: TGTGCCAGCCTCCGACAGATAAACACTGAAGCTTTCTTT
D gene: TRBD1; V gene: TRBV24-1; clone size: NA; J gene: TRBJ2-1; CDR3 protein: CATSASTGALRDEQFF; CDR3 DNA: TGTGCCACCAGTGCTTCGACAGGGGCCCTTAGGGATGAGCAGTTCTTC
D gene: TRBD2; V gene: TRBV7-9; clone size: NA; J gene: TRBJ2-1; CDR3 protein: CASSSVAGTSGRNEQFF; CDR3 DNA: TGTGCCAGCAGCTCCGTGGCCGGGACTAGCGGGAGGAATGAGCAGTTCTTC
D gene: NA; V gene: TRBV4-2; clone size: NA; J gene: TRBJ1-3; CDR3 protein: CASNDRSGNTIYF; CDR3 DNA: TGTGCCAGCAACGACAGATCTGGAAACACCATATATTTT
D gene: TRBD1; V gene: TRBV18; clone size: NA; J gene: TRBJ2-1; CDR3 protein: CASSRRTGENEQFF; CDR3 DNA: TGTGCCAGCTCACGTCGGACAGGGGAGAATGAGCAGTTCTTC
D gene: NA; V gene: TRBV7-9; clone size: NA; J gene: TRBJ2-1; CDR3 protein: CASSAGLYNEQFF; CDR3 DNA: TGTGCCAGCAGCGCGGGACTCTACAATGAGCAGTTCTTC
D gene: TRBD1; V gene: TRBV19; clone size: once; J gene: TRBJ2-7; CDR3 protein: CASMAGTAAAEQYF; CDR3 DNA: TGTGCCAGTATGGCCGGGACAGCCGCCGCCGAGCAGTACTTC
D gene: TRBD1; V gene: TRBV11-2; clone size: NA; J gene: TRBJ2-1; CDR3 protein: CATRGTGTDNEQFF; CDR3 DNA: TGTGCCACCAGAGGGACAGGGACGGACAATGAGCAGTTCTTC
D gene: NA; V gene: TRBV29-1; clone size: NA; J gene: TRBJ1-2; CDR3 protein: CSVVSPLNYGYTF; CDR3 DNA: TGCAGCGTTGTTTCCCCTCTCAACTATGGCTACACCTTC
D gene: NA; V gene: TRBV25-1; clone size: NA; J gene: TRBJ1-4; CDR3 protein: CASSVGRTGTSREKLFF; CDR3 DNA: TGTGCCAGCAGTGTCGGGAGAACCGGGACCAGTAGGGAAAAACTGTTTTTT
D gene: TRBD2; V gene: TRBV7-8; clone size: NA; J gene: TRBJ2-7; CDR3 protein: CASSSPPGGFPYEQYF; CDR3 DNA: TGTGCCAGCAGCTCCCCTCCGGGAGGGTTTCCCTACGAGCAGTACTTC
D gene: NA; V gene: TRBV2; clone size: NA; J gene: TRBJ1-5; CDR3 protein: CASRPETGRGGQPQHF; CDR3 DNA: TGTGCCAGCAGGCCCGAGACAGGAAGGGGAGGGCAGCCCCAGCATTTT
D gene: TRBD1; V gene: TRBV28; clone size: NA; J gene: TRBJ2-3; CDR3 protein: CASSQYVLRDRGYHTQYF; CDR3 DNA: TGTGCCAGCAGTCAATACGTTCTCCGGGACAGGGGCTACCATACGCAGTATTTT
D gene: TRBD2; V gene: TRBV4-1; clone size: NA; J gene: TRBJ2-1; CDR3 protein: CASSQDKLAGDNEQFF; CDR3 DNA: TGCGCCAGCAGCCAAGATAAGCTAGCGGGAGACAATGAGCAGTTCTTC
D gene: TRBD1; V gene: TRBV2; clone size: NA; J gene: TRBJ1-5; CDR3 protein: CASSGSGGNNQPQHF; CDR3 DNA: TGTGCCAGCAGTGGGTCAGGGGGTAACAATCAGCCCCAGCATTTT
D gene: NA; V gene: TRBV18; clone size: once; J gene: TRBJ2-3; CDR3 protein: CASSPGAPAGAQYF; CDR3 DNA: TGTGCCAGCTCACCGGGCGCGCCGGCAGGCGCGCAGTATTTT
D gene: NA; V gene: TRBV7-2; clone size: few; J gene: TRBJ2-3; CDR3 protein: CASSLAGPGGTQYF; CDR3 DNA: TGTGCCAGCAGCTTAGCTGGGCCGGGGGGCACGCAGTATTTT
D gene: NA; V gene: TRBV5-6; clone size: NA; J gene: TRBJ1-5; CDR3 protein: CASSAGHVGDKPQHF; CDR3 DNA: TGTGCCAGCAGCGCCGGACACGTAGGTGATAAGCCCCAGCATTTT
D gene: NA; V gene: TRBV6-4; clone size: NA; J gene: TRBJ2-1; CDR3 protein: CATGAGADNEQFF; CDR3 DNA: TGTGCCACCGGGGCGGGGGCGGACAATGAGCAGTTCTTC
D gene: TRBD1; V gene: TRBV4-1; clone size: NA; J gene: TRBJ1-1; CDR3 protein: CASQDRADTEAFF; CDR3 DNA: TGCGCCAGCCAGGACAGGGCGGACACTGAAGCTTTCTTT
D gene: NA; V gene: TRBV4-3; clone size: once; J gene: TRBJ2-6; CDR3 protein: CASTQNLGGVLTF; CDR3 DNA: TGCGCCAGCACGCAAAACCTGGGAGGCGTCCTGACTTTC